This record looks at one TCR beta chain sequence and its context. The data originate from a study of blood T cell repertoires in COVID-19. Trimming took 5 bases from V and 7 from J, leaving 15 bases between them. Germline assignment: CDR1 SGHVS and CDR2 FQNEAQ. The CDR3 extends over 14 amino acids. Study members were between roughly 18 and 89 years old and lived in roughly 24 US regions. Method: immunoSEQ multiplex PCR; TCRdb's copy keeps in-frame clones and lacks some. In the table there are under 200,000 clones, around 85% of which are singletons. The gene calls are TRBV7-8 and TRBJ2-1; maybe TRBD1 (6 bases). The TCR originated in a woman in her 40s with acute COVID-19. Sequencing used PBMCs or T cells enriched from blood (not recorded which). In DNA form, the CDR3 reads TGTGCCAGCAGCGCCGGGACACTTGGGAATGAGCAGTTCTTC. This sequence encodes CASSAGTLGNEQFF.